These 11 T cell receptor beta chains were sequenced from one sample in a study of beta chain features in type 1 diabetes. The isolated RNA, all of it, was reverse transcribed, so expressed TCRB transcripts were what got sequenced. The repertoire was sequenced with immunoSEQ multiplex PCR; TCRdb's copy has only in-frame clones and lacks some. The sample has tens of thousands of clones; around half are singletons. Sequenced input: central memory CD4+ T cells from blood. The receptors originated from a woman between 18 and 29 years old in good health.

The chain couples TRBV15 to TRBJ2-1; 7 positions agree with TRBD1. Germline CDR1 LNHNV, CDR2 YYDKDF (reference sequence). The CDR3 totals 16 residues. Trimming at V came to 0 bases and at J to 2 bases, leaving 4 bases not matched to a gene. CDR3 residues: CATSREGQGAYNEQFF. The CDR3 coding sequence is TGTGCCACCAGCAGAGAGGGGCAGGGGGCCTACAATGAGCAGTTCTTC. The whole variable domain, filled in from reference TRBV15 and TRBJ2-1, reads DAMVIQNPRYQVTQFGKPVTLSCSQTLNHNVMYWYQQKSSQAPKLLFHYYDKDFNNEADTPDNFQSRRPNTSFCFLDIRSPGLGDTAMYLCATSREGQGAYNEQFFGPGTRLTVL.

V is TRBV9 and J is TRBJ2-7; the match to TRBD2 covers 8 bases. Germline lookup yields CDR1 SGDLS and CDR2 YYNGEE. The CDR3 loop spans 16 amino acids. Unmatched junction bases numbered 8, after V lost 3 bases and J lost 0 bases. The CDR3: CASSALPGTSSYEQYF. The CDR3 DNA is TGTGCCAGCAGCGCCCTACCGGGGACTAGCTCCTACGAGCAGTACTTC.

The sample holds a few counts of this clone. The limits of the CDR3 on the DNA are not certain, so only TCRdb's listed CDR3 is given. The chain joins TRBV4-2 to TRBJ2-1; the tabulated D call, TRBD1, remains unverified against the DNA. The CDR3 numbers 17 amino acids, ends counted. The germline V gene has CDR1 LGHNA and CDR2 YNFKEQ. CDR3 amino acids: CASSQDSGQGGYNEQFF.

Written as DNA, the CDR3 is TGTGCCAGTAGTCGCGACAGGGGTGGTAATGAAAAACTGTTTTTT. Protein: CASSRDRGGNEKLFF. The chain links TRBV19 to TRBJ1-4; 8 bases fit TRBD1. The CDR3 extends over 15 amino acids. Germline-derived CDR1 and CDR2 are LNHDA and SQIVND (reference sequence). V trimming: 5 bases; J trimming: 4 bases; junction bases outside the gene matches: 6.

The chain employs TRBV13 and TRBJ1-2; D remains unclear. The germline V gene encodes CDR1 PRHDT and CDR2 FYEKMQ (reference sequence). Trimming stripped 5 bases from V and 2 bases from J, with 15 bases between. The CDR3 extends over 15 amino acids. In DNA form, the CDR3 reads TGTGCCAGCAGCGATGGAAGCGGGATAAACTATGGCTACACCTTC. Protein product: CASSDGSGINYGYTF.

This clone has a handful of counts. V and J are TRBV30 and TRBJ1-1; maybe TRBD1 (5 bases). The CDR3 contains 15 residues. In germline, CDR1 is GTSNPN, CDR2 SVGIG (reference sequence). The V and J ends lost 1 base and 1 base respectively, with 13 bases between them. CDR3 sequence (DNA): TGTGCCTGGAGTGCCGTCGGGACTGAGAACACTGAAGCTTTCTTT. It translates to CAWSAVGTENTEAFF.

The chain recombines TRBV5-4 with TRBJ2-6; D gene ambiguous. V lost 4 bases, J lost 0 bases, and 8 bases lay in between. CDR3 length: 15 residues. The germline V gene encodes CDR1 SGHNT and CDR2 YYREEE (reference sequence). The CDR3 spells CASSPTYSGANVLTF. DNA for the CDR3: TGTGCCAGCAGCCCAACATACTCTGGGGCCAACGTCCTGACTTTC.

This chain links TRBV30 with TRBJ1-1; D is possibly TRBD1 (5 bases). Germline loops: CDR1 GTSNPN, CDR2 SVGIG (reference sequence). Trimming stripped 2 bases from V and 2 bases from J, with 15 bases between. This CDR3 is built from 15 residues. The CDR3 spells CAWSRRGGSNTEAFF. Written as DNA, the CDR3 is TGTGCCTGGAGTCGCCGGGGGGGGTCAAACACTGAAGCTTTCTTT. Filled out from reference TRBV30 and TRBJ1-1, the complete variable domain reads SQTIHQWPATLVQPVGSPLSLECTVEGTSNPNLYWYRQAAGRGLQLLFYSVGIGQISSEVPQNLSASRPQDRQFILSSKKLLLSDSGFYLCAWSRRGGSNTEAFFGQGTRLTVV.

In its sample, this clone ranks as medium-sized. The chain couples TRBV19 to TRBJ2-4; 7 bases are shared with TRBD2. The ends lost 1 base at V and 1 base at J; junction bases unmatched: 13. The germline CDR1 and CDR2 sequences are LNHDA and SQIVND (reference sequence). This CDR3 has 19 residues. The CDR3 protein is CASSIAGGRGTSAKNIQYF. As DNA, the CDR3 is TGTGCCAGTAGTATAGCGGGAGGCCGGGGGACCTCGGCCAAAAACATTCAGTACTTC.

This clone was recorded a few times. V gene TRBV7-9 combines with J gene TRBJ2-7; TRBD2 might be the D (5 bases). Germline V gives CDR1 SEHNR, CDR2 FQNEAQ (reference sequence). The CDR3 has 13 residues. The V and J ends lost 10 bases and 0 bases respectively, with 13 bases between them. CDR3 loop: CATQPSGSYEQYF. The CDR3 DNA is TGTGCCACCCAGCCCAGCGGCTCCTACGAGCAGTACTTC.

The CDR3 nucleotides are TGTGCCAGCAGGGCTGACAGGGGTGGGGGCTACACCTTC. Protein sequence: CASRADRGGGYTF. The V and J genes are TRBV6-1 and TRBJ1-2, with TRBD1 identical over 8 bases. The germline gives CDR1 MNHNS, CDR2 SASEGT. CDR3 length: 13 amino acids. Trimming cost V 6 bases and J 8 bases; bases outside gene matches: 8.